These 15 T cell receptor beta chains originate from one sample sequenced in a study of T cells after yellow fever vaccination. TCRdb reprocessed the 5' RACE reads via MiXCR and lists one record per CDR3 protein. The data show 300,000 to 450,000 distinct CDR3 sequences, 8% to 9.5% seen once. Sequences were derived from PBMCs, sampled more than 40 days after the first yellow fever vaccination. The source is a man aged 18 to 30 who received the YFV17D yellow fever vaccine.

This clonotype was found many times. As DNA, the CDR3 is TGTGCCAGCAGTGAACCGGGACAGGGCTATGGCTACACCTTC. It specifies CASSEPGQGYGYTF. This chain links TRBV25-1 with TRBJ1-2, with 9 bases fitting TRBD1. Germline CDR1 and CDR2: MGHDK and SYGVNS. The CDR3 has 14 amino acids. With V trimmed by 2 bases and J by 4 bases, 2 bases remained unmatched.

This clonotype showed up just a few times. This chain connects TRBV20-1 to TRBJ1-5; D is possibly TRBD1 (6 bases). The CDR3 contains 15 residues. V gave up 0 bases and J gave up 0 bases, with 9 bases separating them. Germline values: CDR1 DFQATT, CDR2 SNEGSKA (reference sequence). CDR3 amino acids: CSARDGGVSNQPQHF. CDR3 nucleotide sequence: TGCAGTGCTAGAGATGGGGGCGTTAGCAATCAGCCCCAGCATTTT.

This clonotype was observed many times. V and J are TRBV12-3 or TRBV12-4 and TRBJ2-1, with 8 bases lining up with TRBD2. This CDR3 is 15 amino acids long. V lost 3 bases and J lost 8; bases outside the gene matches: 9. The CDR3 DNA follows: TGTGCCAGCAGTTTGGTAGGCGGGGGGCCCGATGAGCAGTTCTTC. It encodes CASSLVGGGPDEQFF.

The rearrangement uses TRBV7-3 and TRBJ2-7, with D possibly being TRBD1 (6 bases). The V gene's germline CDR1 is SGHTA and CDR2 FQGTGA. V lost 0 bases, J lost 4 bases, and 19 bases lay in between. This CDR3 is 17 amino acids long. CDR3 sequence (DNA): TGTGCCAGCAGCTTAACCCCCAGAAACAGGGTCGATTACGAGCAGTACGTC. Its translation: CASSLTPRNRVDYEQYV.

J is TRBJ1-5 and V is TRBV18; 7 bases align to TRBD1. The germline gives CDR1 KGHSH, CDR2 LQKENI. Trimming at V came to 2 bases and at J to 5 bases, leaving 6 bases not matched to a gene. The CDR3 loop spans 15 amino acids. The CDR3 DNA sequence: TGTGCCAGCTCACCAACAGGGGCCGGGGATCAGCCCCAGCATTTT. Translated: CASSPTGAGDQPQHF.

CDR3 DNA sequence: TGCAGTGCTAGAGATCACGTGGGGGCATACAATGAGCAGTTCTTC. This sequence encodes CSARDHVGAYNEQFF. V gene TRBV20-1 combines with J gene TRBJ2-1; D perhaps matches TRBD1 (6 bases). Germline V gene lookup returns CDR1 DFQATT and CDR2 SNEGSKA (reference sequence). Trimming pared 0 bases from V and 4 bases from J, leaving 13 bases between. CDR3 length: 15 residues.

This clonotype turned up a few times. The rearrangement uses TRBV27 and TRBJ1-5; 7 positions match TRBD1. Germline assignment: CDR1 MNHEY and CDR2 SMNVEV (reference sequence). This CDR3 contains 15 residues. J gave up 5 bases and V 3 bases, and 7 bases lay outside the gene matches. CDR3 amino acids: CASSFRDRAHQPQHF. The DNA of the CDR3 is TGTGCCAGCAGTTTCCGCGACAGGGCCCATCAGCCCCAGCATTTT.

In this sample, this clonotype turned up a few times. The chain is built from TRBV5-1 and TRBJ2-3; TRBD2 matches at 15 bases. With V trimmed by 4 bases and J by 6 bases, 3 bases remained unmatched. Germline V gene data show CDR1 as SGHRS and CDR2 as YFSETQ. The CDR3 sequence is 15 residues long. CDR3 in amino acids: CASSHGTSGGDTQYF. CDR3 in DNA: TGCGCCAGCAGCCATGGGACTAGCGGGGGGGATACGCAGTATTTT.

The sample holds many counts of this clonotype. The chain employs TRBV6-5 and TRBJ1-4; D is unresolved. V gave up 2 bases and J gave up 0 bases, with 13 bases separating them. This CDR3 is built from 17 residues. Germline V gene sequence: CDR1 MNHEY, CDR2 SVGAGI. Written as DNA, the CDR3 is TGTGCCAGCAGTTACGTGAGGGAAATAGCAACTAATGAAAAACTGTTTTTT. Translating it yields CASSYVREIATNEKLFF.

This clonotype was counted between two and nine times. The chain joins TRBV7-9 to TRBJ1-3; possible D gene TRBD1, 5 bases. The germline CDR1 and CDR2 sequences are SEHNR and FQNEAQ (reference sequence). Trimming took off 6 bases at V and 0 bases at J, with 15 bases between the two ends. The CDR3 has 16 amino acids. As DNA, the CDR3 is TGTGCCAGCAGAAACGAGGGAGGGGTCTCTGGAAACACCATATATTTT. This encodes CASRNEGGVSGNTIYF.

This clonotype was seen a handful of times. The V call is TRBV7-9, the J call TRBJ1-6; D gene unclear. The germline V and J ends were trimmed by 6 bases and 9 bases, with 6 bases remaining between them. Germline-derived CDR1 and CDR2 are SEHNR and FQNEAQ (reference sequence). The length of the CDR3 is 11 residues. In DNA form, the CDR3 reads TGTGCCAGCAGTTCAACTTCACCCCTCCACTTT. It is translated as CASSSTSPLHF.

J is TRBJ2-3 and V is TRBV2; no definite D call. The V end lost 6 bases, the J end lost 6 bases, and 19 bases lay between the germline ends. Germline CDR1 SNHLY, CDR2 FYNNEI. This CDR3 contains 15 residues. This CDR3 is CASRVRAPQRDTQYF. CDR3 nucleotides: TGTGCCAGCAGAGTCCGGGCCCCCCAAAGGGATACGCAGTATTTT.

The sample holds many counts of this clonotype. V usage is TRBV20-1 and J usage is TRBJ1-1; D is ambiguous. The V gene lost 1 base and the J gene lost 1 base, with 13 bases spanning the gap. CDR3 length: 15 amino acids. Germline V gene data show CDR1 as DFQATT and CDR2 as SNEGSKA (reference sequence). The DNA for the CDR3 is TGCAGTGCTAGAGGTCCCCGGGCGGCGAACACTGAAGCTTTCTTT. This encodes CSARGPRAANTEAFF.

This clonotype was detected a few times. This CDR3 reads CSAVSFRALGYNEQFF. CDR3 bases: TGCAGTGCTGTTTCCTTTCGGGCTCTTGGTTACAATGAGCAGTTCTTC. This chain uses TRBV20-1 with TRBJ2-1, with no clear D. The CDR3 consists of 16 residues. V lost 5 bases and J 4 bases, leaving 21 bases between the germline ends. The germline V gene encodes CDR1 DFQATT and CDR2 SNEGSKA (reference sequence).

This rearrangement joins TRBV7-2 to TRBJ2-7; 7 bases agree with TRBD1. Trimming removed 3 bases from V and 3 bases from J; junction bases left unmatched: 5. The CDR3 is 14 amino acids. Germline V lookup: CDR1 SGHTA, CDR2 FQGNSA. The CDR3 loop reads CASSFTTGNYEQYV. Written as DNA, the CDR3 is TGTGCCAGCAGCTTTACGACAGGGAACTACGAGCAGTACGTC.